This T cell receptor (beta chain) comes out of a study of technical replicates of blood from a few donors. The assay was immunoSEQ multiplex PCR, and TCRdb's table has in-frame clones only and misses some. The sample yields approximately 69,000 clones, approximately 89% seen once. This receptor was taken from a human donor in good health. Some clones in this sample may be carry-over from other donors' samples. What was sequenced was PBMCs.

In nucleotides, the CDR3 is TGTGCCAGCAGCCCCGGGACAGGGAACACCGGGGAGCTGTTTTTT. Its protein is CASSPGTGNTGELFF. The chain combines TRBV2 with TRBJ2-2, with TRBD1 matching 8 bases. Losses at the gene ends were 6 bases for V and 1 base for J; bases not matched to a gene: 4. CDR1 and CDR2 (germline): SNHLY, FYNNEI. The CDR3 loop spans 15 amino acids.